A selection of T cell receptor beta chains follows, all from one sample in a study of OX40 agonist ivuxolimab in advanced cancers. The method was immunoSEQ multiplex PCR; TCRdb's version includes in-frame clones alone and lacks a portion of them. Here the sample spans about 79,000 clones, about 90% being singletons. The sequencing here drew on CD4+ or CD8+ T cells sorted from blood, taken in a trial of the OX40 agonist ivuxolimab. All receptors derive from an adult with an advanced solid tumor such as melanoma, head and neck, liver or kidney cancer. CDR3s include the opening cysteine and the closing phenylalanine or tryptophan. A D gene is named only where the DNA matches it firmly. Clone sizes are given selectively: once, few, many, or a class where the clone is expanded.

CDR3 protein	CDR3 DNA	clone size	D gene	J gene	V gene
CASSLDLAGDEQYF	TGTGCCAGCAGTTTAGATCTAGCGGGAGACGAGCAGTACTTC	-	TRBD2	TRBJ2-7	TRBV28
CASSLSGTESSYEQYF	TGTGCCAGTAGTTTGTCCGGGACCGAAAGCTCCTACGAGCAGTACTTC	-	-	TRBJ2-7	TRBV19
CASSLKGLAASPYNEQFF	TGTGCCAGCAGCCTGAAGGGACTAGCGGCGTCCCCCTACAATGAGCAGTTCTTC	-	TRBD2	TRBJ2-1	TRBV7-3
CASSPLNSGANVLTF	TGTGCCAGCAGCCCATTGAACTCTGGGGCCAACGTCCTGACTTTC	-	-	TRBJ2-6	TRBV7-3
CASSRSGTGEGGYTF	TGTGCCAGCAGCCGTTCCGGGACAGGAGAAGGCGGCTACACCTTC	-	TRBD1	TRBJ1-2	TRBV4-2
CASSLTTGSNNQPQHF	TGTGCCAGTAGTTTGACCACAGGGAGTAACAATCAGCCCCAGCATTTT	-	-	TRBJ1-5	TRBV19
CASSQDFQRESDTQYF	TGCGCCAGCAGCCAAGATTTCCAGCGGGAGTCGGATACGCAGTATTTT	-	TRBD2	TRBJ2-3	TRBV4-1
CASSGTSSQPQHF	TGTGCCAGTAGCGGGACAAGCAGTCAGCCCCAGCATTTT	-	-	TRBJ1-5	TRBV19
CASSLAGSSSYNEQFF	TGTGCCAGCAGCTTGGCAGGTTCTAGCTCCTACAATGAGCAGTTCTTC	-	-	TRBJ2-1	TRBV5-6
CASSPSRGNYNEQFF	TGTGCCAGCAGCCCAAGTCGGGGGAACTACAATGAGCAGTTCTTC	-	-	TRBJ2-1	TRBV7-3
CASSLRGKETQYF	TGTGCCAGCAGCTTAAGAGGGAAGGAGACCCAGTACTTC	-	-	TRBJ2-5	TRBV7-2
CASSLALNEKLFF	TGCGCCAGCAGCTTGGCCCTGAATGAAAAACTGTTTTTT	-	-	TRBJ1-4	TRBV5-1
CATSDRVDSYEQYF	TGTGCCACTTCGGACAGGGTCGACTCCTACGAGCAGTACTTC	-	TRBD1	TRBJ2-7	TRBV10-3
CAWSSRLGETQYF	TGTGCCTGGAGTAGTCGGCTGGGAGAGACCCAGTACTTC	once	-	TRBJ2-5	TRBV30
CASSFSLAGVYEQYF	TGTGCCAGCAGTTTTTCGCTAGCGGGAGTTTACGAGCAATACTTC	-	TRBD2	TRBJ2-7	TRBV28
CASSRDRGSYEQYF	TGTGCCAGCAGCCGCGACAGGGGGAGCTACGAGCAGTACTTC	-	TRBD1	TRBJ2-7	TRBV7-2
CASSGTDSNQPQHF	TGTGCCTCTTCCGGGACAGATAGCAATCAGCCCCAGCATTTT	-	TRBD1	TRBJ1-5	TRBV30
CASSAAGTGPYEQYF	TGTGCCAGCAGCGCCGCCGGGACAGGCCCTTACGAGCAGTACTTC	-	TRBD1	TRBJ2-7	TRBV7-2
CASSSQREGRGVTDTQYF	TGTGCCAGCAGCTCTCAACGGGAGGGCCGAGGTGTCACAGATACGCAGTATTTT	-	TRBD2	TRBJ2-3	TRBV7-2
CASSSSSTSGSNEQFF	TGTGCCAGCAGCAGCTCGTCCACTAGCGGGAGCAATGAGCAGTTCTTC	-	TRBD2	TRBJ2-1	TRBV7-3
CASSRGTTSTEAFF	TGTGCCAGCTCGCGAGGGACGACAAGTACTGAAGCTTTCTTT	-	-	TRBJ1-1	TRBV9
CASRTGTGGGGEQFF	TGTGCCAGCAGAACCGGGACAGGGGGCGGAGGTGAGCAGTTCTTC	-	TRBD1	TRBJ2-1	TRBV7-9
CASSLVRAGGDEQYF	TGTGCCAGCAGCTTAGTTCGGGCGGGAGGAGACGAGCAGTACTTC	few	TRBD2	TRBJ2-7	TRBV5-4
CATPPEGLAGGWVNEQFF	TGTGCCACCCCGCCCGAAGGACTAGCGGGAGGTTGGGTCAATGAGCAGTTCTTC	-	TRBD2	TRBJ2-1	TRBV10-3
CASSLVAGVNTGELFF	TGTGCCAGCAGCTTAGTGGCAGGGGTCAACACCGGGGAGCTGTTTTTT	-	-	TRBJ2-2	TRBV11-1
CASNRLAGGTDTQYF	TGTGCCAGCAACCGGCTAGCGGGAGGCACAGATACGCAGTATTTT	-	TRBD2	TRBJ2-3	TRBV2
CASSRRGNEKLFF	TGTGCCAGCTCTAGACGAGGGAATGAAAAACTGTTTTTT	-	-	TRBJ1-4	TRBV28
CASSLEPSRITGELFF	TGTGCCAGCAGCTTAGAGCCCTCAAGGATCACCGGGGAGCTGTTTTTT	-	-	TRBJ2-2	TRBV5-4
CASRRGAEEQYF	TGTGCCAGCAGGCGGGGGGCCGAGGAGCAGTACTTC	-	TRBD2	TRBJ2-7	TRBV6-1
CASRPTPPGLAGTDTQYF	TGTGCCAGCAGACCAACCCCCCCCGGGCTAGCGGGCACAGATACGCAGTATTTT	-	TRBD2	TRBJ2-3	TRBV27
CASSFRLAGVEQYF	TGTGCCAGCAGCTTCCGACTAGCGGGAGTCGAGCAGTACTTC	-	TRBD2	TRBJ2-7	TRBV11-2
CASKKRRLVDTEAFF	TGTGCCAGTAAAAAACGACGGTTGGTTGACACTGAAGCTTTCTTT	-	-	TRBJ1-1	TRBV19
CASSLENQETQYF	TGTGCCAGCAGCTTAGAAAACCAAGAGACCCAGTACTTC	-	-	TRBJ2-5	TRBV7-3
CASSPFTPGQGSYEQYF	TGTGCCAGCTCTCCATTCACCCCGGGACAGGGTTCCTACGAGCAGTACTTC	-	TRBD1	TRBJ2-7	TRBV18
CASSATANTEAFF	TGTGCCAGTAGCGCGACGGCGAACACTGAAGCTTTCTTT	once	-	TRBJ1-1	TRBV19
CASSFGQRQATAFF	TGCGCCAGCAGCTTTGGGCAGCGCCAGGCCACAGCTTTCTTT	-	-	TRBJ1-1	TRBV5-1
CASSLWTGGKYEQYF	TGTGCCAGTAGTCTATGGACAGGGGGGAAATACGAGCAGTACTTC	few	TRBD1	TRBJ2-7	TRBV19
CASSPQGVQNYGYTF	TGTGCCAGCAGCCCACAGGGGGTGCAGAACTATGGCTACACCTTC	-	TRBD1	TRBJ1-2	TRBV7-2
CASSEARPGLAGSSTDTQYF	TGTGCCAGCAGTGAAGCTCGACCGGGACTAGCGGGGTCTAGCACAGATACGCAGTATTTT	-	TRBD2	TRBJ2-3	TRBV6-1
CAWSVGLGENYGYTF	TGTGCCTGGAGTGTTGGGCTGGGGGAAAACTATGGCTACACCTTC	-	-	TRBJ1-2	TRBV30
CASSLVLGTEYF	TGTGCCAGCAGCTTAGTGCTTGGGACGGAATATTTT	-	-	TRBJ1-3	TRBV7-2
CASSPRTVTGELFF	TGTGCCAGCAGCCCCCGGACAGTCACCGGGGAGCTGTTTTTT	-	-	TRBJ2-2	TRBV7-3
CASSIGGLGDYGYTF	TGTGCCAGTAGTATCGGAGGACTCGGCGACTATGGCTACACCTTC	-	-	TRBJ1-2	TRBV19
CASSQPGQALREQYF	TGTGCCAGCAGTCAGCCGGGACAGGCTCTACGGGAGCAGTACTTC	-	TRBD1	TRBJ2-7	TRBV5-4
CASPGDIDSGNTIYF	TGTGCCAGCCCCGGGGACATTGACTCTGGAAACACCATATATTTT	-	-	TRBJ1-3	TRBV27
CATSRDVGASAGSYNEQFF	TGTGCCACCAGCAGAGATGTGGGGGCCTCCGCGGGTTCCTACAATGAGCAGTTCTTC	-	-	TRBJ2-1	TRBV15
CASSISGRGNEQFF	TGTGCCAGCAGCATAAGCGGGAGAGGGAATGAGCAGTTCTTC	-	TRBD2	TRBJ2-1	TRBV11-2
CASSEAREQYF	TGTGCCAGCAGTGAAGCTAGGGAGCAGTACTTC	-	-	TRBJ2-7	TRBV6-1
CASSESKLAGVYNEQFF	TGTGCCAGCAGTGAAAGTAAGCTAGCGGGAGTGTACAATGAGCAGTTCTTC	-	TRBD2	TRBJ2-1	TRBV25-1
CASSLVAGGLNEQFF	TGCGCCAGCAGCTTGGTGGCGGGAGGGCTCAATGAGCAGTTCTTC	-	TRBD2	TRBJ2-1	TRBV5-1
CASSLKGADYGYTF	TGCGCCAGCAGCTTGAAGGGGGCTGACTATGGCTACACCTTC	-	TRBD1	TRBJ1-2	TRBV5-1